The 17 T cell receptor beta chains reported below all come from one sample, sequenced in a study of blood T cell repertoires in COVID-19. The repertoire was sequenced with immunoSEQ multiplex PCR; TCRdb's copy has only in-frame clones and lacks some. The sample holds some 300,000 clones; 80% to 90% are singletons and the top ten take roughly 4.5%. The sample consisted of PBMCs or T cells enriched from blood (not recorded which). The receptors stem from a young man who had recovered from COVID-19.

The rearrangement links TRBV5-5 to TRBJ2-7; D not resolved. Trimming cost V 1 base and J 3 bases, with 14 bases left between them. CDR1 and CDR2 (germline): SGHKS, YYEKEE (reference sequence). This CDR3 is built from 15 residues. Here the CDR3 reads CASSLIVLPDYEQYF. CDR3 sequence (DNA): TGTGCCAGCAGCTTGATTGTTTTGCCAGACTACGAGCAGTACTTC.

This chain joins TRBV29-1 and TRBJ2-7, with D uncertain. Between the trimmed V and J ends, which lost 5 bases and 1 base, there was a span of 12 bases. This CDR3 has 13 residues. Germline assignment: CDR1 SQVTM and CDR2 ANQGSEA. CDR3: CSVRERLSYEQYF. Written as DNA, the CDR3 is TGCAGCGTTAGAGAGCGTTTGTCCTACGAGCAGTACTTC.

The V gene is TRBV19, the J gene TRBJ2-4; TRBD2 is a possible D gene (5 bases). The length of the CDR3 is 15 residues. CDR1 and CDR2 (germline): LNHDA, SQIVND (reference sequence). The V and J ends lost 3 bases and 3 bases respectively, with 12 bases between them. This chain's CDR3 is CASSIGVWGKNIQYF. Written as DNA, the CDR3 is TGTGCCAGTAGTATCGGGGTCTGGGGCAAAAACATTCAGTACTTC. The full variable domain, in which reference TRBV19 and TRBJ2-4 provide the parts outside the CDR3, is DGGITQSPKYLFRKEGQNVTLSCEQNLNHDAMYWYRQDPGQGLRLIYYSQIVNDFQKGDIAEGYSVSREKKESFPLTVTSAQKNPTAFYLCASSIGVWGKNIQYFGAGTRLSVL.

The V and J genes are TRBV7-9 and TRBJ2-7, with a weak D call TRBD1 (5 bases). The CDR3 contains 13 residues. Trimming removed 3 bases from V and 11 bases from J, with 17 bases in between. Looked up from germline, CDR1 is SEHNR and CDR2 is FQNEAQ (reference sequence). Written as DNA, the CDR3 is TGTGCCAGCAGCTTCTCGGACACTGGATTGGAGTACTTC. It translates to CASSFSDTGLEYF.

This rearrangement joins TRBV5-1 to TRBJ2-5, with TRBD1 identical over 8 bases. J gave up 1 base and V 0 bases, and 2 bases lay outside the gene matches. The CDR3 sequence is 15 residues long. The germline CDR1 and CDR2 sequences are SGHRS and YFSETQ. CDR3 in amino acids: CASSLAGQAQETQYF. The CDR3 nucleotides are TGCGCCAGCAGCTTGGCGGGACAGGCCCAAGAGACCCAGTACTTC.

The chain joins TRBV28 to TRBJ2-3; 10 bases are shared with TRBD2. This CDR3 region has 20 residues. With 3 bases clipped from V and 0 bases from J, the junction kept 15 bases outside the gene matches. CDR1 and CDR2 (germline): MDHEN, SYDVKM. CDR3 in DNA: TGTGCCAGCAGTTTTGAAGCGGGGGGGCACCAACCTCCTAGCACAGATACGCAGTATTTT. This encodes CASSFEAGGHQPPSTDTQYF.

This chain connects TRBV10-3 to TRBJ2-7, with D possibly matching TRBD1 (6 bases). The CDR3 covers 12 residues. CDR1 is ENHRY and CDR2 is SYGVKD in the germline V gene. The ends were cut back, 4 bases at V and 3 bases at J, with 7 bases in the middle. CDR3 DNA sequence: TGTGCCATCAGTGGAGGGGGCTACGAGCAGTACTTC. Amino acid sequence: CAISGGGYEQYF.

This chain links TRBV27 with TRBJ2-7; 8 bases are shared with TRBD1. Trimming at V came to 4 bases and at J to 4 bases, leaving 15 bases not matched to a gene. Germline V gives CDR1 MNHEY, CDR2 SMNVEV (reference sequence). CDR3 size: 17 residues. CDR3 in amino acids: CASSSVPPGGQPYEQYF. CDR3 DNA sequence: TGTGCCAGCAGTTCAGTTCCACCAGGGGGCCAACCATACGAGCAGTACTTC.

The chain links TRBV14 to TRBJ1-3; TRBD1 matches 7 bases. V shed 4 bases and J 2 bases; nucleotides not matched to a gene: 2. Germline loops: CDR1 SGHDN, CDR2 FVKESK. CDR3 length: 14 amino acids. DNA of the CDR3: TGTGCCAGCAGCCGCGACAGGGCTGGAAACACCATATATTTT. As protein: CASSRDRAGNTIYF.

The V and J genes are TRBV5-8 and TRBJ1-5; the D gene is possibly TRBD1 (5 bases). V shed 0 bases and J shed 4 bases, with 11 bases lying between them. CDR1 and CDR2 (germline): SGHTS, YDEGEE. The CDR3 loop spans 15 amino acids. CDR3 in DNA: TGTGCCAGCAGCTTGGCAGGGTATCGTAATCAGCCCCAGCATTTT. It codes for CASSLAGYRNQPQHF.

V and J are TRBV12-1 and TRBJ2-1; TRBD1 is the table's D call, not checked against the DNA. TRBV12-1 is a pseudogene locus. The CDR3 runs to 13 residues. CDR3 protein: CASSSINYNEQFF. As DNA, the CDR3 is TGTGCCAGCAGCTCAATCAACTACAATGAGCAGTTCTTC.

V is TRBV9 and J is TRBJ2-5, with 8 bases aligning to TRBD2. Germline-derived CDR1 and CDR2 are SGDLS and YYNGEE. This CDR3 comprises 15 residues. With V trimmed by 0 bases and J by 5 bases, 6 bases remained unmatched. The CDR3 loop is CASSVAAGAAETQYF. DNA of the CDR3: TGTGCCAGCAGCGTAGCAGCGGGAGCGGCGGAGACCCAGTACTTC.

CDR3 sequence (DNA): TGTGCCAGCAGTTTAAGCGGGGGGCTAGGCTACACCTTC. It encodes CASSLSGGLGYTF. This chain joins TRBV27 and TRBJ1-2; D perhaps matches TRBD1 (6 bases). Germline values: CDR1 MNHEY, CDR2 SMNVEV (reference sequence). Trimming pared 2 bases from V and 8 bases from J, leaving 12 bases between. CDR3 length: 13 amino acids.

This clone has a single count. The chain combines TRBV19 with TRBJ2-5; D is unresolved. The CDR3 covers 12 residues. Germline-derived CDR1 and CDR2 are LNHDA and SQIVND (reference sequence). V shed 5 bases and J shed 7 bases, with 11 bases lying between them. CDR3 in DNA: TGTGCCAGTAGTTCCACCATCGGGACCCAGTACTTC. It specifies CASSSTIGTQYF.

The chain has TRBV6-4 and TRBJ1-2; tentatively, D is TRBD1 (5 bases). Germline values: CDR1 MRHNA, CDR2 SNTAGT. The CDR3 has 15 amino acids. V lost 0 bases, J lost 1 base, and 9 bases lay in between. This chain's CDR3 is CASSDSGGFNYGYTF. The CDR3 nucleotides are TGTGCCAGCAGTGACTCCGGGGGATTTAACTATGGCTACACCTTC.

The V and J genes are TRBV28 and TRBJ1-3; 9 bases align to TRBD1. CDR1 and CDR2 from the germline V gene are MDHEN and SYDVKM. The CDR3 contains 14 residues. V was pared by 6 bases and J by 8 bases, with 8 bases of the junction left unmatched. The DNA of the CDR3 is TGTGCCAGCAGCTCCGGGACAGGGAGGTACACCATATATTTT. This translates into CASSSGTGRYTIYF.

The chain carries TRBV30 and TRBJ1-6; perhaps TRBD1 as D (6 bases). Germline V lookup: CDR1 GTSNPN, CDR2 SVGIG (reference sequence). Deletions cut 4 bases from V and 6 bases from J, with 13 bases between. The CDR3 loop spans 14 amino acids. The CDR3 protein is CAWMGAVGNSPLHF. The CDR3 bases are TGTGCCTGGATGGGGGCGGTAGGTAATTCACCCCTCCACTTT.